One sample yielded the 3 T cell receptor beta chains listed below, sequenced in a study of blood T cells in healthy people across ages. Combining a sample-barcoded 5' primer with a J-beta primer mix, a second PCR ran for roughly 6 to 12 cycles. TCRdb redid the calling of the 5' RACE reads with MiXCR, one entry per CDR3 protein. The sample gives about 1.6 million distinct CDR3 sequences, about 32% of which show up once; approximately 11% is in the top ten. Sequenced input: blood. Receptors originate from a woman in her twenties or thirties in good health.

The V call is TRBV9, the J call TRBJ2-5, with 15 nucleotides matching TRBD2. Germline CDR1 is SGDLS and CDR2 is YYNGEE. V was pared by 2 bases and J by 5 bases, with 4 bases of the junction left unmatched. The CDR3 has 16 residues. The CDR3 loop is CASSVSGTSGRETQYF. The CDR3 coding sequence is TGTGCCAGCAGCGTCTCCGGGACTAGCGGGAGGGAGACCCAGTACTTC.

On this clonotype: A much bigger clone sits one base away, suggesting this may be a read error. The chain carries TRBV4-1 and TRBJ2-3; no reliable D call. V gave up 0 bases and J gave up 2 bases, with 6 bases separating them. This CDR3 is built from 14 residues. Germline CDR1 and CDR2: MGHRA and YSYEKL. Written as DNA, the CDR3 is TGCGCCAGCAGCCAAGAGCCAGTCACAGATACGCAGTATTTT. Encoded protein: CASSQEPVTDTQYF.

V usage is TRBV5-1 and J usage is TRBJ2-1; D remains ambiguous. The CDR3 spans 15 residues. Germline V gene data show CDR1 as SGHRS and CDR2 as YFSETQ. The ends were cut back, 0 bases at V and 9 bases at J, with 16 bases in the middle. The CDR3 bases are TGCGCCAGCAGCTTGGTTTTTCTCACCTGGGGTGAGCAGTTCTTC. Encoded protein: CASSLVFLTWGEQFF. Using reference TRBV5-1 and TRBJ2-1 for the parts outside the CDR3, the full variable domain is KAGVTQTPRYLIKTRGQQVTLSCSPISGHRSVSWYQQTPGQGLQFLFEYFSETQRNKGNFPGRFSGRQFSNSRSEMNVSTLELGDSALYLCASSLVFLTWGEQFFGPGTRLTVL.